This note documents a single T cell receptor beta chain sequence. All of the sorted populations showed purity greater than 95%. Investigators reverse transcribed all isolated RNA, so they sequenced expressed TCRB transcripts. Using immunoSEQ multiplex PCR, the repertoire was profiled, and TCRdb retains in-frame clones only, with some absent. This table has under 250,000 clones, about 11% appearing once. This sample was taken from a study of beta chain features in type 1 diabetes. CDR3 size: 15 residues. V was pared by 3 bases and J by 2 bases, with 15 bases between. The germline gives CDR1 GTSNPN, CDR2 SVGIG (reference sequence).

The sequence derives from a man aged 18 to 29 in good health. The sequencing input was central memory CD4+ T cells from blood. The chain employs TRBV30 and TRBJ2-3, with D tentatively TRBD1 or TRBD2 (5 bases each). The DNA for the CDR3 is TGTGCCTGGAGCGTAGACAGCGGCTCCACAGATACGCAGTATTTT. It specifies CAWSVDSGSTDTQYF.